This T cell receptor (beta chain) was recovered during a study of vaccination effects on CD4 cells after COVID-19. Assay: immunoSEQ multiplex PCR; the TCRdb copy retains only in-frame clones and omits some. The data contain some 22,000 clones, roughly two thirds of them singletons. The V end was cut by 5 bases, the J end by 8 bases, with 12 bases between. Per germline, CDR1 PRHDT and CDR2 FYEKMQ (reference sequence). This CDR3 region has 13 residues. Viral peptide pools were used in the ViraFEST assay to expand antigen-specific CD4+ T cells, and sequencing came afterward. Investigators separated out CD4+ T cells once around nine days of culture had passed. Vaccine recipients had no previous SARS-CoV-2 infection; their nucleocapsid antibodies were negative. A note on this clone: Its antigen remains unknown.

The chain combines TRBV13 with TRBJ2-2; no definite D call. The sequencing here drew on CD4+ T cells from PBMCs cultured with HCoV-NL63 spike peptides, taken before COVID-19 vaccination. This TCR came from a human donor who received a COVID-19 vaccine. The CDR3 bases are TGTGCCAGCAGCCCCCGGGCGGCGGGGGAGCTGTTTTTT. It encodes CASSPRAAGELFF. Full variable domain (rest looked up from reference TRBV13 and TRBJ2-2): AAGVIQSPRHLIKEKRETATLKCYPIPRHDTVYWYQQGPGQDPQFLISFYEKMQSDKGSIPDRFSAQQFSDYHSELNMSSLELGDSALYFCASSPRAAGELFFGEGSRLTVL.